This TCR beta chain was obtained from a study of CD8 T cells in Susac syndrome. As concerns this clonotype: Its target is unknown.

Sequencing targeted TCR beta in T cells from blood (CD8+ and CD4+). The V gene's germline CDR1 is MNHEY and CDR2 SMNVEV (reference sequence). The CDR3 is 15 amino acids. V was shortened by 2 bases and J by 1 base, with 9 bases between the two germline ends. Reverse transcription used about 0.45 to 1 ug RNA and random hexamers. Multiplex immunoSEQ PCR targeted 54 Vbeta and 13 Jbeta TCR beta segments. A single record per CDR3 protein comes from TCRdb applying MiXCR to the immunoSEQ multiplex PCR reads. The sample shows under 55,000 distinct CDR3 sequences, about 92% of them seen only once. Study findings and constraints: Regarding the TCR sequencing and HLA analysis, the study admitted that a relatively small number of individuals were involved.

The sequence was obtained from a human donor with multiple sclerosis. The sequenced sample was CD8+ T cells from PBMCs. The genes are TRBV27 and TRBJ1-5; D is perhaps TRBD1 (5 bases). CDR3 coding DNA: TGTGCCAGCAGTTTACTCAGGGAGAGCAATCAGCCCCAGCATTTT. Translation gives CASSLLRESNQPQHF.